This T cell receptor beta chain was captured in a study of OX40 agonist ivuxolimab in advanced cancers. Looking at the study overall: The costimulatory receptor OX40 (CD134) was targeted by ivuxolimab, a fully human IgG2 agonistic monoclonal antibody. Intravenous ivuxolimab was administered to patients every 2 weeks at six dose levels: 0.01, 0.1, 0.3, 1.5, 3 and 10 mg/kg. Among the roughly 50 dose-escalation patients, some 20 had hepatocellular carcinoma, approximately 15 melanoma, 9 renal cell carcinoma and 9 head and neck cancer. In the dose-escalation cohort, around four fifths of patients were male, and the mean age was approximately 60 years, with a range of roughly 20 to 80. Patients were allowed to have had prior anti-PD-1, anti-PD-L1 or anti-CTLA-4 therapy, and 40% to 45% of the dose-escalation patients had previously received checkpoint inhibitors. Partial responses occurred in three dose-escalation patients, of whom one had hepatocellular carcinoma and two had cutaneous melanoma. Peripheral TCRbeta sequencing was intended to test whether TCR sequence diversity was altered and clonal T-cell expansion was caused by ivuxolimab. The paper reports the monotherapy dose-escalation portion (N of about 56 patients) of the phase I ivuxolimab trial. The paper's findings and limits, for the study overall: Clonal expansion of both CD4+ and CD8+ blood T cells was observed from baseline to week 6 at doses 0.1 to 3.0 mg/kg. The antigen specificity of the clonally expanded peripheral T cells was not determined. Low levels of normalized T-cell clonal expansion were also seen in some patients who did not respond. After ivuxolimab, CD8+ T cells had more expanded clones than CD4+ T cells on average. In the 0.1-3.0 mg/kg groups, partial responders had among the lowest normalized peripheral clonal expansion, particularly in CD8+ T cells.

Patients with a history of autoimmune disease or receiving systemic immunosuppression were excluded from the trial. Peripheral blood for TCR sequencing was collected from all dose cohorts at baseline, on cycle 4 day 1, and on cycle 7 day 1. The samples were drawn from a first-in-human, open-label, multicenter phase I dose-escalation trial of ivuxolimab. Adults with locally advanced or metastatic head and neck squamous cell, hepatocellular, melanoma or renal cell carcinoma were enrolled in the trial. Before TCR sequencing, CD4+ T cells and CD8+ T cells from peripheral blood were sorted into separate populations. V trim: 11 bases; J trim: 6 bases; unmatched bases: 10. Looking up the germline V gene yields CDR1 SNHLY and CDR2 FYNNEI. CDR3 length: 13 amino acids, cysteine to phenylalanine. The sequence is cut down to CDR3 DNA, 39 bases in frame from base 1. As concerns this clone: Its antigen is currently not known. No base-level quality is on record; no much larger clone is a single base apart.

Genomic DNA was isolated from the sorted cells so that the TCRbeta CDR3 region could be sequenced. TCRbeta CDR3 regions were sequenced using the immunoSEQ Assay. This is the immuneACCESS table as TCRdb keeps it, with only in-frame sequences that have V and J called. A part of the clones is gone; compared with another copy, unresolved V genes explain less than half, and the rest is unexplained. This sample lists about 36,000 clones; 84% were detected once. The top ten clonotypes cover about a sixth of the sample. The TCR originated in an adult with an advanced solid tumor such as melanoma, head and neck, liver or kidney cancer. The source material was CD4+ or CD8+ T cells sorted from blood, sampled in a trial of the OX40 agonist ivuxolimab. This sequence uses TRBV2 and TRBJ2-3; the central 8 bases match TRBD1. For the CDR3, the sequence is CASLDRVGDTQYF. The nucleotide sequence is TGTGCCTCATTGGACAGGGTCGGCGATACGCAGTATTTT.